A selection of T cell receptor beta chains follows, all from one sample in a study of response to subunit inactivated influenza vaccine. TCRdb analysed the RT-PCR reads with MiXCR anew, one entry per CDR3 protein. Here the sample spans hundreds of thousands of distinct CDR3 sequences, about 11% being singletons. These same records also appear under a second study, on T cells expressing NK-cell markers.

The starting material was PBMCs from blood, obtained on the day of vaccination. These receptors were obtained from a man aged 50-59 years who received an inactivated influenza vaccine. Both conserved end residues are part of each CDR3. The D gene is left open where the match is weak. Only part of the rows carry a size: once, few, many, or a class if the clone is expanded.

clone_size: .
v_call: TRBV6-5
j_call: TRBJ1-2
d_call: .
cdr3_nt: TGTGCCAGCAAAAAGCTAGGGATAGGCTACACCTTC
cdr3_aa: CASKKLGIGYTF

clone_size: few
v_call: TRBV6-1
j_call: TRBJ2-7
d_call: TRBD1
cdr3_nt: TGTGCCAGCAGTAAACAGGGGGATCGCCACGAGCAGTACTTC
cdr3_aa: CASSKQGDRHEQYF

clone_size: .
v_call: TRBV4-2
j_call: TRBJ2-2
d_call: TRBD2
cdr3_nt: TGTGCCAGCAGCCGAGCGGGAGGCCGTGCCGGGGAGCTGTTTTTT
cdr3_aa: CASSRAGGRAGELFF

clone_size: .
v_call: TRBV9
j_call: TRBJ2-1
d_call: .
cdr3_nt: TGTGCCAGCGCAGGGGAGTCGGGGCCTTCCTACAATGAGCATTTCTTC
cdr3_aa: CASAGESGPSYNEHFF

clone_size: few
v_call: TRBV28
j_call: TRBJ1-4
d_call: .
cdr3_nt: TGTGCCAGCAGTTTCGGGTGGCAGCAACTGTTTTTT
cdr3_aa: CASSFGWQQLFF

clone_size: many
v_call: TRBV20-1
j_call: TRBJ2-3
d_call: .
cdr3_nt: TGCAGTGCTAGAGGGCCAGCTAGCACAGATACGCAGTATTTT
cdr3_aa: CSARGPASTDTQYF

clone_size: .
v_call: TRBV20-1
j_call: TRBJ1-1
d_call: .
cdr3_nt: TGCAGTGCTCAAGGGGGTGGGACTGAAGCTTTCTTT
cdr3_aa: CSAQGGGTEAFF

clone_size: .
v_call: TRBV4-2
j_call: TRBJ2-7
d_call: TRBD2
cdr3_nt: TGTGCCAGCAGCCAAGCTCTGGCCCGGGGGGCCTACGAGCAGTACTTC
cdr3_aa: CASSQALARGAYEQYF

clone_size: few
v_call: TRBV6-1
j_call: TRBJ2-3
d_call: .
cdr3_nt: TGTGCCAGCAGGACAGACCCAGGAGCTACGCAGTATTTT
cdr3_aa: CASRTDPGATQYF

clone_size: few
v_call: TRBV20-1
j_call: TRBJ2-1
d_call: .
cdr3_nt: TGCAGTGCTAGCCGTCCGGGGGGCGGTGAGCAGTTCTTC
cdr3_aa: CSASRPGGGEQFF

clone_size: few
v_call: TRBV12-3/TRBV12-4
j_call: TRBJ2-1
d_call: .
cdr3_nt: TGTGCCAGCAGTCCAGGGAGGCATGAGCAGTTCTTC
cdr3_aa: CASSPGRHEQFF

clone_size: .
v_call: TRBV20-1
j_call: TRBJ2-5
d_call: .
cdr3_nt: TGCAGTGCTAAAGGGACCCAGTACTTC
cdr3_aa: CSAKGTQYF

clone_size: few
v_call: TRBV7-2
j_call: TRBJ2-4
d_call: TRBD1
cdr3_nt: TGTGCCAGCAGTAGGGGGCAGTGGGACATTCAGTACTTC
cdr3_aa: CASSRGQWDIQYF

clone_size: .
v_call: TRBV3-1
j_call: TRBJ2-3
d_call: .
cdr3_nt: TGTGCCAGCAGCCAAGATCTTGACCGGGGGACCGGGTATTTT
cdr3_aa: CASSQDLDRGTGYF

clone_size: few
v_call: TRBV28
j_call: TRBJ2-1
d_call: .
cdr3_nt: TGTGCCAGCAGTTTATTACAGGGCTATGAGCAGTTCTTC
cdr3_aa: CASSLLQGYEQFF

clone_size: few
v_call: TRBV27
j_call: TRBJ2-5
d_call: .
cdr3_nt: TGTGCCAGCAGTTTGGGGGCCTCAGGCAAGACCCAGTACTTC
cdr3_aa: CASSLGASGKTQYF

clone_size: few
v_call: TRBV9
j_call: TRBJ2-2
d_call: TRBD1
cdr3_nt: TGTGCCAGCAGCGTAGCTACGGGGACAGGGTCCGGGGAGCTGTTTTTT
cdr3_aa: CASSVATGTGSGELFF

clone_size: .
v_call: TRBV7-2
j_call: TRBJ2-3
d_call: TRBD2
cdr3_nt: TGTGCCAGCAGCCCCAGCGGGGGGAGACGAGATACGCAGTATTTT
cdr3_aa: CASSPSGGRRDTQYF

clone_size: few
v_call: TRBV24-1
j_call: TRBJ2-1
d_call: .
cdr3_nt: TGTGCCACCAGTGGATTAGAGGGTTCTGGGGAGCAGTTCTTC
cdr3_aa: CATSGLEGSGEQFF

clone_size: .
v_call: TRBV5-5
j_call: TRBJ2-1
d_call: .
cdr3_nt: TGTGCCAGCAGCGTAGAGCCGATGAGCGATGAGCAGTTCTTC
cdr3_aa: CASSVEPMSDEQFF

clone_size: many
v_call: TRBV5-5
j_call: TRBJ2-6
d_call: .
cdr3_nt: TGTGCCAGCAGGCGACAAGTCTCTGGGGCCAACGTCCTGACTTTC
cdr3_aa: CASRRQVSGANVLTF

clone_size: .
v_call: TRBV7-9
j_call: TRBJ2-6
d_call: TRBD1
cdr3_nt: TGTGCCAGCAGCTTAGGACAGGGCAGTAGGGCCAACGTCCTGACTTTC
cdr3_aa: CASSLGQGSRANVLTF

clone_size: .
v_call: TRBV28
j_call: TRBJ2-1
d_call: .
cdr3_nt: TGTGCCAGCAGTCCAATAGTGCGGGCGAGCTCCTACAATGAGCAGTTCTTC
cdr3_aa: CASSPIVRASSYNEQFF

clone_size: few
v_call: TRBV20-1
j_call: TRBJ1-2
d_call: .
cdr3_nt: TGCAGTGCTAGAGTACCACCCCCCGGGGAAGGCTACACCTTC
cdr3_aa: CSARVPPPGEGYTF

clone_size: .
v_call: TRBV20-1
j_call: TRBJ2-1
d_call: .
cdr3_nt: TGCAGTGCTATACTACGCTCCTACAATGAGCAGTTCTTC
cdr3_aa: CSAILRSYNEQFF

clone_size: .
v_call: TRBV12-3/TRBV12-4
j_call: TRBJ1-4
d_call: TRBD1
cdr3_nt: TGTGCCAGCAGCTCGGACAGGAGGAACGAAAAACTGTTTTTT
cdr3_aa: CASSSDRRNEKLFF

clone_size: .
v_call: TRBV7-2
j_call: TRBJ2-1
d_call: TRBD1
cdr3_nt: TGTGCCAGCAGCTCAGGACAGGGGGCTTTCTATGAGCAGTTCTTC
cdr3_aa: CASSSGQGAFYEQFF

clone_size: .
v_call: TRBV11-2
j_call: TRBJ1-1
d_call: .
cdr3_nt: TGTGCCAGCAGCCCCAGGATCAACACTGAAGCTTTCTTT
cdr3_aa: CASSPRINTEAFF

clone_size: .
v_call: TRBV7-2
j_call: TRBJ1-1
d_call: .
cdr3_nt: TGTGCCAGCAGCCCACTAGCGGCAGGGTGGCGCACTGAAGCTTTCTTT
cdr3_aa: CASSPLAAGWRTEAFF

clone_size: .
v_call: TRBV27
j_call: TRBJ2-7
d_call: .
cdr3_nt: TGTGCCAGCAGTTTACTCTGGGCGGGCTCCTACGAGCAGTACTTC
cdr3_aa: CASSLLWAGSYEQYF

clone_size: .
v_call: TRBV18
j_call: TRBJ2-1
d_call: TRBD2
cdr3_nt: TGTGCCAGCTCACCCCGGACTAGCGGGGGGGTCGATGAGCAGTTCTTC
cdr3_aa: CASSPRTSGGVDEQFF

clone_size: many
v_call: TRBV4-3
j_call: TRBJ2-1
d_call: .
cdr3_nt: TGCGCCAGCAGCATAAGCTCGGGCGGCGCCTACAATGAGCAGTTCTTC
cdr3_aa: CASSISSGGAYNEQFF

clone_size: .
v_call: TRBV6-5
j_call: TRBJ2-1
d_call: .
cdr3_nt: TGTGCCAGCAGTAACTGGGAAGAGCAGTTCTTC
cdr3_aa: CASSNWEEQFF

clone_size: .
v_call: TRBV6-2/TRBV6-3
j_call: TRBJ2-7
d_call: .
cdr3_nt: TGTGCCAGCAGCCGACAGGACGGCTGGTACGAGCAGTACTTC
cdr3_aa: CASSRQDGWYEQYF

clone_size: .
v_call: TRBV20-1
j_call: TRBJ1-6
d_call: .
cdr3_nt: TGCAGTGCTAGAGATGAGCAGTACTTTGATCGGTCCTATAATTCACCCCTCCACTTT
cdr3_aa: CSARDEQYFDRSYNSPLHF

clone_size: .
v_call: TRBV12-3/TRBV12-4
j_call: TRBJ2-4
d_call: .
cdr3_nt: TGTGCCAGCAGTAACACCGGGACTAAAAACATTCAGTACTTC
cdr3_aa: CASSNTGTKNIQYF

clone_size: .
v_call: TRBV2
j_call: TRBJ2-3
d_call: TRBD2
cdr3_nt: TGTGCCAGCAGGAGGCTAGCGGGATTCATGGATACGCAGTATTTT
cdr3_aa: CASRRLAGFMDTQYF

clone_size: .
v_call: TRBV6-2/TRBV6-3
j_call: TRBJ2-1
d_call: TRBD2
cdr3_nt: TGTGCCAGCAGGAGCGGGAAATCTTACAATGAGCAGTTCTTC
cdr3_aa: CASRSGKSYNEQFF

clone_size: many
v_call: TRBV18
j_call: TRBJ2-1
d_call: TRBD2
cdr3_nt: TGTGCCAGCTCACCAACCCAGGGGCTAGCGGGTGGTAGCTCCTACAATGAGCAGTTCTTC
cdr3_aa: CASSPTQGLAGGSSYNEQFF

clone_size: many
v_call: TRBV4-3
j_call: TRBJ1-1
d_call: TRBD1
cdr3_nt: TGCGCCAGCAGTCGGGACAGCATAAATTATGGAGCTTTCTTT
cdr3_aa: CASSRDSINYGAFF

clone_size: few
v_call: TRBV27
j_call: TRBJ2-2
d_call: TRBD2
cdr3_nt: TGTGCCAGCAGTTTCGTAGCGGGAGGGCCAAGTTCCGGGGAGCTGTTTTTT
cdr3_aa: CASSFVAGGPSSGELFF

clone_size: .
v_call: TRBV11-2
j_call: TRBJ2-5
d_call: .
cdr3_nt: TGTGCCAGCACCCCGGGGCTGGGGAACCAAGAGACCCAGTACTTC
cdr3_aa: CASTPGLGNQETQYF

clone_size: few
v_call: TRBV6-2/TRBV6-3
j_call: TRBJ2-1
d_call: .
cdr3_nt: TGTGCCAGCAGTTACTTTGCAGGAGACAATGAGCAGTTCTTC
cdr3_aa: CASSYFAGDNEQFF

clone_size: few
v_call: TRBV11-2
j_call: TRBJ1-2
d_call: TRBD1
cdr3_nt: TGTGCCAGCAGCCACCCAGGACAGGGTCGGGGTGGCTACACCTTC
cdr3_aa: CASSHPGQGRGGYTF

clone_size: few
v_call: TRBV2
j_call: TRBJ2-7
d_call: .
cdr3_nt: TGTGCCAGCAGGCGGGAATCCTACGAGCAGTACTTC
cdr3_aa: CASRRESYEQYF

clone_size: many
v_call: TRBV20-1
j_call: TRBJ2-7
d_call: TRBD1
cdr3_nt: TGCAGTGCTCCGGACAGGGACGGCTACGAGCAGTACTTC
cdr3_aa: CSAPDRDGYEQYF

clone_size: few
v_call: TRBV6-1
j_call: TRBJ1-2
d_call: .
cdr3_nt: TGTGCCAGCAGTGAACGTCAGAGTTTAGATGGCTACACCTTC
cdr3_aa: CASSERQSLDGYTF

clone_size: many
v_call: TRBV7-6
j_call: TRBJ2-7
d_call: TRBD1
cdr3_nt: TGTGCCAGCAGCCCCGGCCGAGGGACAGGGAAGTCCGAGCAGTACTTC
cdr3_aa: CASSPGRGTGKSEQYF

clone_size: once
v_call: TRBV7-2
j_call: TRBJ2-1
d_call: TRBD2
cdr3_nt: TGTGCCAGCAGCTCAAGATTAGCGGGGTCCTACAATGAGCAGTTCTTC
cdr3_aa: CASSSRLAGSYNEQFF

clone_size: many
v_call: TRBV15
j_call: TRBJ2-3
d_call: TRBD2
cdr3_nt: TGTGCCACCAGCAGAGATCGGCTAGCGGGGGGGACTAGCACAGATACGCAGTATTTT
cdr3_aa: CATSRDRLAGGTSTDTQYF